This TCR beta chain emerged from a study of cytomegalovirus exposure and HLA in healthy donors. PCR was performed using 60 Vbeta and 13 Jbeta primers. The protocol was immunoSEQ multiplex PCR, while the TCRdb copy is restricted to in-frame clones and leaves out a portion. The table for this sample gives approximately 170,000 clones. With 4 bases clipped from V and 0 bases from J, the junction kept 9 bases outside the gene matches. This CDR3 comprises 17 residues. Germline V gene data show CDR1 as LNHNV and CDR2 as YYDKDF (reference sequence). V gene TRBV15 combines with J gene TRBJ1-2, with 9 bases aligning to TRBD1. Material: PBMCs. This clonotype originated in a woman aged 18-35 years in good health and CMV-seropositive. CDR3 residues: CATSKGQGTLANYGYTF. The CDR3 DNA reads TGTGCCACCAGCAAAGGACAGGGGACACTCGCTAACTATGGCTACACCTTC. The entire variable domain, with the rest obtained from reference TRBV15 and TRBJ1-2, is as follows: DAMVIQNPRYQVTQFGKPVTLSCSQTLNHNVMYWYQQKSSQAPKLLFHYYDKDFNNEADTPDNFQSRRPNTSFCFLDIRSPGLGDTAMYLCATSKGQGTLANYGYTFGSGTRLTVV.